Detailed here is one TCR beta chain. Its antigen is still unknown. This sample is drawn from a study of OX40 agonist ivuxolimab in advanced cancers. Background on the study: It was ivuxolimab, an agonistic anti-OX40 (CD134) antibody, that patients were treated with. Subjects had a mean age of around 60 years, with a range of about 23 to 85; roughly 83% were male. Therapy given before enrollment (anti-PD-1, anti-PD-L1 or anti-CTLA-4) was allowed, and 40% had some.

General study results and limits: CD8+ T cells showed, on average, more clonal expansion than CD4+ cells.

The V gene's germline CDR1 is SGDLS and CDR2 YYNGEE. This CDR3 is built from 16 residues. The ends were cut back, 0 bases at V and 3 bases at J, with 15 bases in the middle. Produced via immunoSEQ multiplex PCR; TCRdb's table is partial and in-frame only. The profile shows some 97,000 clones, about nine tenths of them singletons. The TCR originated in an adult with an advanced solid tumor such as melanoma, head and neck, liver or kidney cancer. The chain carries TRBV9 and TRBJ1-1, with D maybe TRBD1 (5 bases). The specimen was CD4+ or CD8+ T cells sorted from blood, collected in a trial of the OX40 agonist ivuxolimab. CDR3 nucleotides: TGTGCCAGCAGCGTAGGTTCGGTGAGGGGTGACACTGAAGCTTTCTTT. Translated, it gives CASSVGSVRGDTEAFF.